This TCR beta chain was documented in a study of cytomegalovirus exposure and HLA in healthy donors. Regarding the study as a whole: Being productive about 87% or about 30% of the time was typical of most TCR beta V segments in an earlier analysis.

Comments on this clone: Its antigen is currently unknown.

PCR amplification relied on 60 Vbeta primers (plus 13 Jbeta primers). The method was immunoSEQ multiplex PCR; TCRdb's version includes in-frame clones alone and lacks a portion of them. The sample has 100,000 to 150,000 clones; approximately 85% are singletons. The clonotype was recovered from a male donor in good health and CMV-seropositive. Sequencing was performed on PBMCs.

CDR3 nucleotide sequence: TGCGCCAGCAGCCAAGATCTCCTAAGTCCCTACGAGCAGTACTTC. Translated: CASSQDLLSPYEQYF. This chain joins TRBV4-3 and TRBJ2-7; D is unresolved. The germline V gene has CDR1 LGHNA and CDR2 YSLEER. V lost 0 bases and J lost 2, with 11 bases in between. The CDR3 runs 15 residues.